Presented here are 30 T cell receptor beta chains from one specimen sequenced in a study of T cell repertoires in cytomegalovirus infection. TCRdb re-called the reads with MiXCR, one entry per CDR3 protein. The sample includes fewer than 550,000 distinct CDR3 sequences, 25% to 40% of them seen just once. Material: PBMCs. The origin of the receptors is a human donor in good health (CMV status not recorded). Some clones in this sample may be carry-over from other donors' samples.

J is TRBJ2-3 and V is TRBV6-6; 7 nucleotides agree with TRBD1. Looked up from germline, CDR1 is MNHNY and CDR2 is SVGAGI (reference sequence). The CDR3 extends over 14 amino acids. Trimming took 3 bases from V and 6 from J; bases not matched to a gene: 6. The CDR3 protein is CASSYRQGSDTQYF. The CDR3 DNA reads TGTGCCAGCAGTTATCGACAGGGATCCGATACGCAGTATTTT.

The chain couples TRBV5-6 to TRBJ2-1; 14 positions agree with TRBD2. The V gene's germline CDR1 is SGHDT and CDR2 YYEEEE. V lost 4 bases, J lost 4 bases, and 16 bases stayed unmatched. The CDR3 loop spans 20 amino acids. The CDR3 region is CASSARLAGGPVISYNEQFF. In DNA, the CDR3 is TGTGCCAGCAGCGCCCGACTAGCGGGGGGGCCTGTTATCTCGTACAATGAGCAGTTCTTC.

The table lists this clonotype with a few counts. V usage is TRBV5-4 and J usage is TRBJ2-7, with D perhaps given as TRBD1 or TRBD2 (6 bases each). This CDR3 is 14 amino acids long. Trimming cost V 0 bases and J 4 bases, with 11 bases left between them. Germline CDR1 is SGHNT and CDR2 is YYREEE (reference sequence). The CDR3 DNA sequence: TGTGCCAGCAGCTTGGCGGGGGCCGATTACGAGCAGTACTTC. It yields the protein CASSLAGADYEQYF.

The V and J genes are TRBV20-1 and TRBJ1-2; 10 bases agree with TRBD1. Germline V gene sequence: CDR1 DFQATT, CDR2 SNEGSKA (reference sequence). The CDR3 runs 14 residues. Trimming removed 1 base from V and 4 bases from J; junction bases left unmatched: 3. CDR3 protein: CSARVGTGVYGYTF. The CDR3 nucleotides are TGCAGTGCTAGAGTCGGGACAGGGGTCTATGGCTACACCTTC.

This clonotype was recorded many times. V and J are TRBV7-2 and TRBJ2-1; weak D call: TRBD2 (5 bases). V lost 1 base and J 0 bases, leaving 13 bases between the germline ends. Germline values: CDR1 SGHTA, CDR2 FQGNSA. The length of the CDR3 is 17 residues. CDR3 region: CASSLEGPGDSYNEQFF. CDR3 DNA: TGTGCCAGCAGCTTAGAAGGACCCGGGGACTCCTACAATGAGCAGTTCTTC.

The rearrangement uses TRBV11-2 and TRBJ1-1, with a possible D match to TRBD1 (6 bases). Trimming pared 4 bases from V and 5 bases from J, leaving 14 bases between. This CDR3 has 14 amino acids. From germline, CDR1 is SGHAT and CDR2 FQNNGV. For the CDR3, the DNA is TGTGCCAGCAGCTACCTGACAGGAGGGACTGAAGCTTTCTTT. It translates to CASSYLTGGTEAFF. Looking up the rest from reference TRBV11-2 and TRBJ1-1 gives the full variable domain: EAGVAQSPRYKIIEKRQSVAFWCNPISGHATLYWYQQILGQGPKLLIQFQNNGVVDDSQLPKDRFSAERLKGVDSTLKIQPAKLEDSAVYLCASSYLTGGTEAFFGQGTRLTVV.

The chain couples TRBV20-1 to TRBJ1-6, with 7 bases aligning to TRBD1. Germline V gene data show CDR1 as DFQATT and CDR2 as SNEGSKA (reference sequence). Trimming took 0 bases from V and 0 from J; bases not matched to a gene: 8. The CDR3 is 18 amino acids. For the CDR3, the DNA is TGCAGTGCTAGAGATCTCGGGACAGCGAGCTCCTATAATTCACCCCTCCACTTT. Amino acids: CSARDLGTASSYNSPLHF.

This clonotype was counted ten times or more. The V gene is TRBV7-7, the J gene TRBJ1-2, with D possibly matching TRBD1 (5 bases). The CDR3 covers 19 residues. Per the germline V gene, CDR1 is SSHAT and CDR2 is FNYEAQ (reference sequence). V was trimmed by 11 bases and J by 2 bases, leaving 33 bases between them. CDR3 in DNA: TGTGCCGGAGGGATGCGCGGCATGGGGACGGCCGGGGTCAACTATGGCTACACCTTC. Translation gives CAGGMRGMGTAGVNYGYTF.

This clonotype was detected many times. This chain connects TRBV6-1 to TRBJ1-2; D is possibly TRBD1 (5 bases). CDR3 length: 16 amino acids. Germline V lookup: CDR1 MNHNS, CDR2 SASEGT. Trimming took 5 bases from V and 0 from J, leaving 16 bases between them. CDR3 loop: CASSRGTTAPNYGYTF. The CDR3 DNA follows: TGTGCCAGCAGTAGAGGGACGACAGCTCCTAACTATGGCTACACCTTC.

This clonotype was found a few times. The chain uses TRBV27 and TRBJ1-1; 10 bases align to TRBD1. Per germline, CDR1 MNHEY and CDR2 SMNVEV (reference sequence). CDR3 length: 17 amino acids. The J segment lost 3 bases and the V segment lost 5 bases, leaving 12 bases of the junction unmatched. CDR3 protein: CASSPYAGTGDHTEAFF. In DNA form, the CDR3 reads TGTGCCAGCAGTCCCTACGCCGGGACAGGGGATCACACTGAAGCTTTCTTT.

This clonotype occurred a few times. The gene calls are TRBV11-2 and TRBJ2-5; D call uncertain. The CDR3 has 14 residues. Trimming removed 4 bases at V and 0 bases at J, with 9 bases between. Per the germline V gene, CDR1 is SGHAT and CDR2 is FQNNGV. CDR3 DNA: TGTGCCAGCAGCTCATCAGTGTACCAAGAGACCCAGTACTTC. It translates to CASSSSVYQETQYF.

Comments on this clonotype: The junction and the germline gene differ at one end; a read error may be behind it. The chain combines TRBV7-6 with TRBJ2-1; D might be TRBD2 (6 bases). The germline V gene has CDR1 SGHVS and CDR2 FNYEAQ. This CDR3 spans 12 amino acids. CDR3 sequence reads: CDSSLGGGEQFF. The CDR3 DNA is TGTGACAGCAGCTTAGGAGGAGGGGAGCAGTTCTTC.

This clonotype has ten or more counts. The chain employs TRBV10-3 and TRBJ2-1; D possibly corresponds to TRBD1 (5 bases). CDR1 is ENHRY and CDR2 is SYGVKD in the germline V gene. The CDR3 loop spans 17 amino acids. V was clipped by 4 bases and J by 4 bases, with 20 bases between them. This chain's CDR3 is CAISGPDTPESYNEQFF. CDR3 coding DNA: TGTGCCATCAGTGGACCGGACACTCCAGAATCATACAATGAGCAGTTCTTC.

This rearrangement joins TRBV20-1 to TRBJ2-5; a possible D gene is TRBD2 (6 bases). The CDR3 is made up of 13 amino acids. V was cut by 5 bases and J by 2 bases, with 12 bases left in between. Germline V gene sequence: CDR1 DFQATT, CDR2 SNEGSKA (reference sequence). The CDR3 nucleotides are TGCAGTGCTTCCGGAGGGGCTCAAGAGACCCAGTACTTC. It encodes CSASGGAQETQYF.

This clonotype was detected a few times. The chain recombines TRBV19 with TRBJ2-5; TRBD1 aligns across 7 bases. The junction had 6 bases not matched to a gene; V was cut back by 8 bases and J by 0 bases. The CDR3 totals 14 residues. Germline V lookup: CDR1 LNHDA, CDR2 SQIVND (reference sequence). As DNA, the CDR3 is TGTGCCAGTTCGGGACAGCATTACCAAGAGACCCAGTACTTC. Its translation: CASSGQHYQETQYF.

This clonotype was observed at least ten times. The rearrangement links TRBV24-1 to TRBJ2-3; a weak D match, TRBD1 (6 bases). The germline CDR1 and CDR2 sequences are KGHDR and SFDVKD. With 4 bases removed from V and 2 bases from J, the gap between germline ends came to 9 bases. This CDR3 has 14 amino acids. CDR3 DNA: TGTGCCACCAGTGAACAGGGTTTCACAGATACGCAGTATTTT. Encoded protein: CATSEQGFTDTQYF.

DNA of the CDR3: TGTGCCAGCAGCCAAGGTATAGGATCCGGTTGGAGACAGTACTACAATGAGCAGTTCTTC. This codes for CASSQGIGSGWRQYYNEQFF. The chain carries TRBV14 and TRBJ2-1, with D possibly TRBD1 on 5 matching bases. From germline, CDR1 is SGHDN and CDR2 FVKESK. The CDR3 sequence is 20 residues long. V was trimmed by 1 base and J by 3 bases, leaving 25 bases between them.

This clonotype was found a few times. This chain connects TRBV14 to TRBJ2-7, with TRBD2 as a possible D gene (6 bases). V lost 6 bases to trimming and J lost 4 bases, with 13 bases between them. Germline CDR1 and CDR2: SGHDN and FVKESK. The CDR3 is made up of 13 amino acids. The CDR3 nucleotides read TGTGCCAGCAGTAAACTGGAGGGTTACGAGCAGTACTTC. It yields the protein CASSKLEGYEQYF.

This clonotype has more than one count but fewer than ten. The chain has TRBV19 and TRBJ2-7, with D possibly matching TRBD1 (5 bases). The CDR3 length is 14 residues. V was shortened by 3 bases and J by 6 bases, with 15 bases between the two germline ends. CDR1 and CDR2 from the germline V gene are LNHDA and SQIVND (reference sequence). In DNA form, the CDR3 reads TGTGCCAGTAGTATGGGGCCACCCTCGGGCGAGCAGTACTTC. It is translated as CASSMGPPSGEQYF.

This clonotype turned up a few times. The V and J genes are TRBV6-5 and TRBJ2-7; the match to TRBD1 covers 12 bases. The ends lost 5 bases at V and 3 bases at J; junction bases unmatched: 5. This CDR3 has 15 amino acids. CDR1 MNHEY and CDR2 SVGAGI come from the germline V gene. The CDR3 DNA reads as TGTGCCAGCAGTCTCCGGGACAGGGGGCACTACGAGCAGTACTTC. Protein sequence: CASSLRDRGHYEQYF.

This clonotype was seen a few times. The chain is built from TRBV10-2 and TRBJ1-2; D gene unclear. The CDR3 length is 14 residues. Germline loops: CDR1 WSHSY, CDR2 SAAADI. V was cut by 4 bases and J by 5 bases, with 14 bases left in between. This CDR3 is CASSVRGFSYGYTF. The CDR3 coding sequence is TGCGCCAGCAGTGTACGAGGGTTCAGTTATGGCTACACCTTC.

There are a few counts of this clonotype. The rearrangement links TRBV27 to TRBJ2-5, with TRBD2 matching over 7 bases. V lost 5 bases, J lost 7 bases, and 13 bases stayed unmatched. Germline CDR1 MNHEY, CDR2 SMNVEV (reference sequence). The CDR3 runs 15 residues. Here the CDR3 DNA reads TGTGCCAGCAGTACGAGATGGGCGGGGGTAGGGACCCAGTACTTC. Protein sequence: CASSTRWAGVGTQYF.

As to this clonotype: One end of the junction varies from germline; a read error may be responsible. The chain carries TRBV5-1 and TRBJ1-4; D not certain. The CDR3 has 13 amino acids. Germline V lookup: CDR1 SGHRS, CDR2 YFSETQ. The CDR3 region has the DNA TGCGCCAGCAGCTTAGAAAGTAGTGAAGAACTGTTTTTT. Translation gives CASSLESSEELFF.

The rearrangement joins TRBV7-2 to TRBJ1-4, with 10 nucleotides matching TRBD1. The CDR3 contains 16 residues. The ends lost 2 bases at V and 6 bases at J; junction bases unmatched: 6. Germline V gene lookup returns CDR1 SGHTA and CDR2 FQGNSA. CDR3 sequence: CASSLRGTGAHEKLFF. The CDR3 DNA sequence: TGTGCCAGCAGCTTACGTGGGACAGGGGCCCATGAAAAACTGTTTTTT.

V usage is TRBV28 and J usage is TRBJ2-7, with 7 positions matching TRBD2. The V gene's germline CDR1 is MDHEN and CDR2 SYDVKM. V shed 2 bases and J 4 bases; nucleotides not matched to a gene: 8. The CDR3 is 15 amino acids. The CDR3 sequence is CASSLGRGVGYEQYF. The CDR3 region has the DNA TGTGCCAGCAGTTTAGGCCGGGGGGTGGGGTACGAGCAGTACTTC.

This chain connects TRBV4-2 to TRBJ1-1; 7 positions match TRBD1. V shed 0 bases and J 5 bases; nucleotides not matched to a gene: 12. CDR1 and CDR2 (germline): LGHNA, YNFKEQ. The CDR3 is 17 residues long. CDR3 loop: CASSQEARGNSATEAFF. CDR3 sequence (DNA): TGTGCCAGCAGCCAAGAGGCCAGGGGGAACAGTGCGACTGAAGCTTTCTTT.

Only one count was recorded for this clonotype. At one boundary the junction diverges from the germline segment, which might be a read error. The gene calls are TRBV11-2 and TRBJ1-1; the D is unclear. The V gene's germline CDR1 is SGHAT and CDR2 FQNNGV. The CDR3 contains 15 residues. CDR3 sequence reads: CASSHNPAENTEALF. The CDR3 DNA follows: TGTGCCAGCAGCCACAACCCGGCAGAGAACACTGAAGCTCTCTTT.

This clonotype was detected ten times or more. V gene TRBV7-7 combines with J gene TRBJ2-3, with D tentatively TRBD2 (6 bases). V dropped 5 bases and J dropped 3 bases, with 12 bases sitting between them. CDR1 is SSHAT and CDR2 is FNYEAQ in the germline V gene (reference sequence). CDR3 length: 14 amino acids. Here the CDR3 DNA reads TGTGCCAGCAGCCCAGGGACTGGGACAGATACGCAGTATTTT. It codes for CASSPGTGTDTQYF. Based on the CDR3 plus reference TRBV7-7 and TRBJ2-3, the full variable domain is GAGVSQSPRYKVTKRGQDVTLRCDPISSHATLYWYQQALGQGPEFLTYFNYEAQPDKSGLPSDRFSAERPEGSISTLTIQRTEQRDSAMYRCASSPGTGTDTQYFGPGTRLTVL.

This clonotype was seen many times. The chain combines TRBV7-2 with TRBJ2-7; maybe TRBD2 (5 bases). Germline lookup yields CDR1 SGHTA and CDR2 FQGNSA. V lost 2 bases, J lost 6 bases, and 11 bases lay in between. The CDR3 is 13 amino acids. For the CDR3, the DNA is TGTGCCAGCAGCTTAACGGCGAGGGCCGAGCAGTACTTC. As protein: CASSLTARAEQYF.

V and J are TRBV5-1 and TRBJ2-1, with 12 bases that match TRBD2. The CDR3 runs to 15 residues. The germline V gene has CDR1 SGHRS and CDR2 YFSETQ. J gave up 8 bases and V 4 bases, and 7 bases lay outside the gene matches. CDR3 amino acids: CASSVLAGGNDEQFF. In DNA form, the CDR3 reads TGCGCCAGCAGCGTACTAGCGGGGGGTAACGATGAGCAGTTCTTC.